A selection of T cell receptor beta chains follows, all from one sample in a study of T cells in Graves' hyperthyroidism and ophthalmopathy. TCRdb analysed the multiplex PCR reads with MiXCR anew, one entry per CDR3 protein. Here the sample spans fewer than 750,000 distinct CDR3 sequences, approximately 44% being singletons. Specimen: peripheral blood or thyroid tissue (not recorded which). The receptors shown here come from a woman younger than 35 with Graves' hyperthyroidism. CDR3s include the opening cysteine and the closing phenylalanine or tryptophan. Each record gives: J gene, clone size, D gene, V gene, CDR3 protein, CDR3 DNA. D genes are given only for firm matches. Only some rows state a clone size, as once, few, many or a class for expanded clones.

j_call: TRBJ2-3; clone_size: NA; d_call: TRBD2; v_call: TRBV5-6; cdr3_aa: CASSSQRELSTDTQYF; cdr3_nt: TGTGCCAGCAGCTCCCAGCGGGAGCTGAGCACAGATACGCAGTATTTT
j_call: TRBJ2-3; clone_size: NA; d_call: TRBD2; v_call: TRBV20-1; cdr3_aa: CSALRLAGFSTDTQYF; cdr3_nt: TGCAGTGCCCTGAGACTAGCGGGGTTTAGCACAGATACGCAGTATTTT
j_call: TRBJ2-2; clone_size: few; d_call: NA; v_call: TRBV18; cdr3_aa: CASSPLRGPNTGELFF; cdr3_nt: TGTGCCAGCTCACCATTACGCGGGCCGAACACCGGGGAGCTGTTTTTT
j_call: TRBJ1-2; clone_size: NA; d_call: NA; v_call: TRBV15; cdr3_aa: CATSSTEDGPVYGYTF; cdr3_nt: TGTGCCACCAGCAGCACTGAGGACGGACCGGTCTATGGCTACACCTTC
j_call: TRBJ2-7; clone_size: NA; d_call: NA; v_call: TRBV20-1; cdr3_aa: CSSSGPGANYEQYF; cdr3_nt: TGCAGCTCCTCGGGTCCGGGAGCCAACTACGAGCAGTACTTC
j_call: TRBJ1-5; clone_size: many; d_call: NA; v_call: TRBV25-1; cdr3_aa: CASRQVYSNQPQHF; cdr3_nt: TGTGCCAGCAGACAGGTCTATAGCAATCAGCCCCAGCATTTT
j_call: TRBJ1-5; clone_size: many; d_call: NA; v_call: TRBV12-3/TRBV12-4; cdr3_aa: CASSYTPGGNQPQHF; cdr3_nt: TGTGCCAGCAGTTACACTCCGGGGGGCAATCAGCCCCAGCATTTT
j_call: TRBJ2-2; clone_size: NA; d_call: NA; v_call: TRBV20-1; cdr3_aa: CSARDATWVKNTGELFF; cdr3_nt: TGCAGTGCTAGAGATGCCACCTGGGTAAAAAACACCGGGGAGCTGTTTTTT
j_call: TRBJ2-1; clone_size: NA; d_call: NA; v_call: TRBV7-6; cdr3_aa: CASSPRQYNEQFF; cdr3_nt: TGTGCCAGCAGCCCCCGACAGTACAATGAGCAGTTCTTC
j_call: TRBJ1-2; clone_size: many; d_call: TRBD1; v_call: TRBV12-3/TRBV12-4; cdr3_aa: CASSLNAMGQAFYGYTF; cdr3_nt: TGTGCCAGCAGTTTAAACGCGATGGGACAGGCCTTCTATGGCTACACCTTC
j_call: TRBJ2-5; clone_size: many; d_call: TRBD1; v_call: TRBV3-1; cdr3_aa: CASSRDRAETQYF; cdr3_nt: TGTGCCAGCAGCCGGGACAGGGCCGAGACCCAGTACTTC
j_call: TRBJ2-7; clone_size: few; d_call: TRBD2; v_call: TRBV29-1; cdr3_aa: CSVELAGGPGEQYF; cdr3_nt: TGCAGCGTTGAGCTAGCGGGAGGGCCGGGTGAGCAGTACTTC
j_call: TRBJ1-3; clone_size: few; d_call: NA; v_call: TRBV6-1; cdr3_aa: CASSYSTGIKGNTIYF; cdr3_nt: TGTGCCAGCAGTTATTCAACAGGGATAAAAGGAAACACCATATATTTT
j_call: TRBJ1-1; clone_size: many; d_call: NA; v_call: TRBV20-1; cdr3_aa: CSASHRVNTEAFF; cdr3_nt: TGCAGTGCTAGCCACAGGGTGAACACTGAAGCTTTCTTT
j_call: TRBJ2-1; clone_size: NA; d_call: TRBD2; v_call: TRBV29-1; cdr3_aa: CSVEPGGNEQFF; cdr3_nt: TGCAGCGTAGAGCCGGGAGGCAATGAGCAGTTCTTC
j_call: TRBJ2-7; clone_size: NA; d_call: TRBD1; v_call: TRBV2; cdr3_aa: CASRGQVVHEQYF; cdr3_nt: TGTGCCAGCAGGGGACAGGTGGTCCACGAGCAGTACTTC
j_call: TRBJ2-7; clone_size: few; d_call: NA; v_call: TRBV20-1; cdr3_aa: CSARDTEQYF; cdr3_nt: TGCAGTGCTAGGGACACCGAGCAGTACTTC
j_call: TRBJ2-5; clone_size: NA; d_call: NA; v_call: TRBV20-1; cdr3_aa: CSASGRRETQYF; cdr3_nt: TGCAGTGCTAGTGGGCGTCGGGAGACCCAGTACTTC
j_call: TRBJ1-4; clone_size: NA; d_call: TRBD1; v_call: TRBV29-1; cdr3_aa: CSILTGGAEKLFF; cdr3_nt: TGCAGCATCCTGACAGGGGGGGCTGAAAAACTGTTTTTT
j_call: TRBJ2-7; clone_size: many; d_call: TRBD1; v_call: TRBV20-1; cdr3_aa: CSARSRDSHPYEQYF; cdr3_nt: TGCAGTGCTAGATCCCGGGACAGTCACCCCTACGAGCAGTACTTC
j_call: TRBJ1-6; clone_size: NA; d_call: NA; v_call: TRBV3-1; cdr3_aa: CASSQDRTFPNNSPLHF; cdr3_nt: TGTGCCAGCAGCCAAGACAGGACTTTCCCTAATAATTCACCCCTCCACTTT
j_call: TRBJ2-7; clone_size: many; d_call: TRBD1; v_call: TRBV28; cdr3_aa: CASSPDRVDEQYF; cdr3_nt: TGTGCCAGCAGCCCGGACAGGGTGGACGAGCAGTACTTC
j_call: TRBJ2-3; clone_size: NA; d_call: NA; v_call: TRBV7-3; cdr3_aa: CASSLLTTDTQYF; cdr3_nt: TGTGCCAGCAGCTTATTGACTACAGATACGCAGTATTTT
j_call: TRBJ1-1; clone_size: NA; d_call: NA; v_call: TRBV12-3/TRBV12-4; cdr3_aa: CAISKGVSPEAFF; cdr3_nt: TGTGCCATCAGTAAGGGGGTGAGCCCTGAAGCTTTCTTT
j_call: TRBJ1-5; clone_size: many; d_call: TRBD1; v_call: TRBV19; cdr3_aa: CASRGQGSRGSNQPQHF; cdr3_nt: TGTGCCAGTAGGGGACAGGGTTCACGCGGTAGCAATCAGCCCCAGCATTTT
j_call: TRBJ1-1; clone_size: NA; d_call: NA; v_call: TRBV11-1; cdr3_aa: CASSSPLDTLNTEAFF; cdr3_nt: TGTGCCAGCAGCTCTCCCCTCGACACCCTGAACACTGAAGCTTTCTTT
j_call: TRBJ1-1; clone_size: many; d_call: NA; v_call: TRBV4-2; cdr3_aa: CASSPNPGGNTEAFF; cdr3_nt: TGTGCCAGCAGCCCGAACCCGGGCGGGAACACTGAAGCTTTCTTT
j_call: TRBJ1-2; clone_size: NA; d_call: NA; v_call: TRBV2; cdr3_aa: CASRSTGGGDGYTF; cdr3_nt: TGTGCCAGCAGGTCGACAGGCGGAGGGGATGGCTACACCTTC
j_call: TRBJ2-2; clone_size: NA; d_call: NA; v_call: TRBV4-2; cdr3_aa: CASSQIHLGGPNPNTGELFF; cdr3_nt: TGTGCCAGCAGCCAAATCCACCTTGGAGGGCCCAACCCGAACACCGGGGAGCTGTTTTTT
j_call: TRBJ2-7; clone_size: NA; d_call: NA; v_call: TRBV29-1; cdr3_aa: CSREGPAYEQYF; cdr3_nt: TGCAGCCGAGAGGGACCGGCCTACGAGCAGTACTTC
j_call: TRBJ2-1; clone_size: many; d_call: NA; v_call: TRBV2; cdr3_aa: CASSVGRRTYNEQFF; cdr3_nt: TGTGCCAGCAGTGTAGGGCGGAGGACCTACAATGAGCAGTTCTTC
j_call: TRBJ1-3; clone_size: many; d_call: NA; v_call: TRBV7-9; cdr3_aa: CASSSLDAGNTIYF; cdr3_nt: TGTGCCAGCAGCTCCTTAGACGCTGGAAACACCATATATTTT
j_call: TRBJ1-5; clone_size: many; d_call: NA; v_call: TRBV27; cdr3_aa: CASTPGRNQPQHF; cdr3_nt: TGTGCCAGCACCCCCGGAAGGAATCAGCCCCAGCATTTT
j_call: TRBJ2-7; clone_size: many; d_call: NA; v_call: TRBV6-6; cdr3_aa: CASSLTGTSYEQYF; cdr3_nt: TGTGCCAGCAGCCTCACCGGGACCTCCTACGAGCAGTACTTC
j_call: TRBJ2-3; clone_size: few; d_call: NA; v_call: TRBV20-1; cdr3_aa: CSAPSRAPTHTDTQYF; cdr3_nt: TGCAGTGCTCCTAGCAGGGCCCCGACCCACACAGATACGCAGTATTTT
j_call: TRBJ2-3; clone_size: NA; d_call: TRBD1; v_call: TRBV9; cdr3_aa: CASSSPDRAPDTQYF; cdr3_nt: TGTGCCAGCAGCTCCCCGGACAGGGCCCCAGATACGCAGTATTTT
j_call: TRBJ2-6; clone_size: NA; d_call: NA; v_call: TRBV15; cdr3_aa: CATSSLDSGANVLTF; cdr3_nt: TGTGCCACCAGCAGTTTGGACAGTGGGGCCAACGTCCTGACTTTC
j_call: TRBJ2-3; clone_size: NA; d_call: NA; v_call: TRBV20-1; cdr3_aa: CSARVLRADTQYF; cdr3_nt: TGCAGTGCTAGAGTCCTTCGCGCAGATACGCAGTATTTT
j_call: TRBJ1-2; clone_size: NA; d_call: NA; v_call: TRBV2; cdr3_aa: CVSSLLGGLSYGYTF; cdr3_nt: TGTGTCAGCAGTTTATTGGGTGGGCTGAGCTATGGCTACACCTTC
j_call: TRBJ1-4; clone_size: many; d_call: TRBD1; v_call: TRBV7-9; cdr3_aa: CASSFPGQRDEKLFF; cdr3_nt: TGTGCCAGCAGCTTTCCGGGACAGAGGGATGAAAAACTGTTTTTT
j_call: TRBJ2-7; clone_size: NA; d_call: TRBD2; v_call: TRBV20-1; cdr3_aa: CSARGLAGGGEQYF; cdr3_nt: TGCAGTGCTAGAGGACTAGCGGGAGGGGGCGAGCAGTACTTC
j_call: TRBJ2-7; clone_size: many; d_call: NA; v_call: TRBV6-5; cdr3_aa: CASSYRARYEQYF; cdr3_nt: TGTGCCAGCAGTTACAGGGCCAGGTACGAGCAGTACTTC
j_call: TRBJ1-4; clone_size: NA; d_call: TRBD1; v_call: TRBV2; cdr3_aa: CARTGDEKLFF; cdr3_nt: TGTGCCAGGACAGGGGACGAAAAACTGTTTTTT
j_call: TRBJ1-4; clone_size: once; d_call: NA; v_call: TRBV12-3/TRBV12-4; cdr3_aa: CASKTSVEGLSEELFF; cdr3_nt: TGTGCCAGCAAAACCTCCGTGGAGGGATTATCTGAAGAACTGTTTTTT
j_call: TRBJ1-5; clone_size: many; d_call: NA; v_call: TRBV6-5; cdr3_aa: CASSRQFGISNQPQHF; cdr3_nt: TGTGCCAGCAGTCGACAGTTCGGAATAAGCAATCAGCCCCAGCATTTT
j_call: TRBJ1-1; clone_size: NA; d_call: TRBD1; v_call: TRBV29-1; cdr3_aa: CSYDRENTEAFF; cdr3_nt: TGCAGCTACGACAGGGAGAACACTGAAGCTTTCTTT
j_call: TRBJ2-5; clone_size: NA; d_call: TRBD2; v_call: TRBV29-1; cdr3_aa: CSVVGTSGRRETQYF; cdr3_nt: TGCAGCGTTGTAGGGACTAGCGGGAGGCGGGAGACCCAGTACTTC
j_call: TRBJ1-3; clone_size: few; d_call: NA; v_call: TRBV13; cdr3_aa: CASSDSRWGNSGNTIYF; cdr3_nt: TGTGCCAGCAGCGATAGCCGCTGGGGCAACTCTGGAAACACCATATATTTT
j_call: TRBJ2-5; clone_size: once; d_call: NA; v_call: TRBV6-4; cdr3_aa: CASSDSRRGTQYF; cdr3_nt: TGTGCCAGCAGTGACTCGCGGAGGGGAACCCAGTACTTC
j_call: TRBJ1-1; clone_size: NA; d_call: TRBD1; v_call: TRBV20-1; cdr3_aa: CSARSGTGDMNTEAFF; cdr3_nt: TGCAGTGCTAGATCCGGGACAGGGGACATGAACACTGAAGCTTTCTTT
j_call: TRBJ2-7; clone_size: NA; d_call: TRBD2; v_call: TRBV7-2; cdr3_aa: CASSPMGGGYSYEQYF; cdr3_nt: TGTGCCAGCAGCCCCATGGGGGGGGGATACAGCTACGAGCAGTACTTC
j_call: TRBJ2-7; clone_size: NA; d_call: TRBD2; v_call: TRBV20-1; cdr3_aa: CSAAPGLEGPDQYF; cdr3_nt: TGCAGTGCTGCTCCGGGACTAGAGGGACCCGACCAGTACTTC
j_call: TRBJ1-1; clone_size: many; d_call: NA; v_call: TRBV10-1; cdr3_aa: CASSEDAGPTEAFF; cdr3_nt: TGCGCCAGCAGTGAGGATGCAGGGCCCACTGAAGCTTTCTTT
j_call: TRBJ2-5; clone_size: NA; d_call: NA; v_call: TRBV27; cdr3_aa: CASRGQQGGETQYF; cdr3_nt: TGTGCCAGCAGAGGTCAACAGGGGGGGGAGACCCAGTACTTC
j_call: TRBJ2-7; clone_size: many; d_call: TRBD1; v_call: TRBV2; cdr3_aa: CAIAPGGVSEQYF; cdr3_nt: TGTGCCATTGCCCCAGGGGGCGTATCCGAGCAGTACTTC
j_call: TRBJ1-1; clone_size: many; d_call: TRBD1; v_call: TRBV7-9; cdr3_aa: CASSPRDRKGNTEAFF; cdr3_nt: TGTGCCAGCAGCCCAAGGGACAGAAAGGGGAACACTGAAGCTTTCTTT
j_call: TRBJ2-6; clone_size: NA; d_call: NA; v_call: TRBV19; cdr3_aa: CASTRGPGANVLTF; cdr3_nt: TGTGCCAGTACCAGGGGTCCTGGGGCCAACGTCCTGACTTTC